One sample yielded the 5 T cell receptor beta chains listed below, sequenced in a study of T cells in Graves' hyperthyroidism and ophthalmopathy. Amplification of TCR beta CDR3 regions was performed using RNA transcripts as template. The HTBI primer set served for first-round RT-PCR of the TCR CDR3. TCRdb passed the multiplex PCR reads through MiXCR, listing each CDR3 protein once. The sample contains more than 250,000 distinct CDR3 sequences, about 15% of which appear only once. Sequenced sample: blood. These receptors came from a woman aged 50 to 65 with Graves' hyperthyroidism that later progressed to Graves' ophthalmopathy.

This clonotype was picked up many times. This rearrangement joins TRBV20-1 to TRBJ2-7, with 7 nucleotides matching TRBD2. Germline V gene lookup returns CDR1 DFQATT and CDR2 SNEGSKA (reference sequence). The CDR3 consists of 15 residues. V trimming: 2 bases; J trimming: 4 bases; junction bases outside the gene matches: 11. CDR3 sequence reads: CSARNQREALYEQYF. The CDR3 DNA reads TGCAGTGCTAGAAACCAGCGGGAAGCCCTGTACGAGCAGTACTTC.

This clonotype was seen many times. The genes are TRBV29-1 and TRBJ2-5; no clear D gene. Between the trimmed V and J ends, which lost 2 bases and 1 base, there was a span of 5 bases. The CDR3 length is 12 residues. Germline-derived CDR1 and CDR2 are SQVTM and ANQGSEA. CDR3 in amino acids: CSVEPIQETQYF. The CDR3 nucleotides are TGCAGCGTTGAACCCATCCAAGAGACCCAGTACTTC.

This clonotype was counted ten times or more. The V call is TRBV13, the J call TRBJ2-7; 10 nucleotides agree with TRBD2. The V gene's germline CDR1 is PRHDT and CDR2 FYEKMQ (reference sequence). The CDR3 loop spans 14 amino acids. J lost 5 bases, V lost 4 bases, and 5 bases had no gene match. The CDR3, as DNA: TGTGCCAGCAGCTACCGGACTAGCGGAAACGAGCAGTACTTC. It translates to CASSYRTSGNEQYF.

This clonotype was counted many times. The chain joins TRBV28 to TRBJ2-1; D uncertain. The CDR3 is made up of 12 amino acids. Germline loops: CDR1 MDHEN, CDR2 SYDVKM. V was cut by 6 bases and J by 7 bases, with 10 bases left in between. The CDR3 nucleotides read TGTGCCAGCAGCCCTCTGTGGAATGAGCAGTTCTTC. Translating gives CASSPLWNEQFF.

This clonotype has just a few counts. The V gene is TRBV20-1, the J gene TRBJ2-2, with TRBD1 as a possible D gene (6 bases). Trimming pared 6 bases from V and 4 bases from J, leaving 12 bases between. From germline, CDR1 is DFQATT and CDR2 SNEGSKA (reference sequence). The CDR3 runs 13 residues. DNA of the CDR3: TGCAGTGCCTCTGAGGGGGTCACCGGGGAGCTGTTTTTT. This encodes CSASEGVTGELFF.